The following is a T cell receptor (beta chain) sequence with its context. The antigen is undetermined. Treatment: 15 to 20 received Ad26.COV2.S at low or high dose, single or two shots; roughly five received placebo; per-sample allocation not given. It was on day 63 after the first vaccine or placebo injection that samples were taken. Expression of Wuhan-strain SARS-CoV-2 spike came from the Ad26 vector that formed the vaccine. Trimming shortened V by 6 bases and J by 0 bases, and 11 bases separated the two germline ends. This CDR3 is built from 14 residues. Germline values: CDR1 MNHNY, CDR2 SVGAGI (reference sequence). Libraries were prepared by immunoSEQ multiplex PCR; TCRdb keeps only in-frame clonotypes and omits some of them. The top ten clones hold roughly 13% of a sample with 500,000 or so clones, roughly 85% of them seen once. These data belong to a study of Ad26.COV2.S vaccination and SARS-CoV-2 variants.

Whole-study results and caveats: Possibly, TCR breadth and depth analyses underestimated total T cell responses.

V gene TRBV6-6 combines with J gene TRBJ1-1; no reliable D call. The TCR sequence derives from a person aged 18 to 59 who received the Ad26.COV2.S COVID-19 vaccine or a placebo. Here the sequenced sample was peripheral blood, taken in a trial of Ad26.COV2.S vaccine versus placebo. CDR3 residues: CASRRTFMNTEAFF. DNA for the CDR3: TGTGCCAGCAGAAGGACCTTCATGAACACTGAAGCTTTCTTT.